This T cell receptor beta chain originates from a study of human CD4 T cells and Enterobacteriaceae (dated by TCRdb to 2018 to 2020). Deep-level sequencing, with a detection sensitivity of one cell in 200,000, was applied to the ex vivo total memory CD4+ samples. The QIAamp DNA Micro Kit was used to extract genomic DNA from cell pellets, and spectrophotometry was used to check the quantity and purity of the genomic DNA. TCR Vbeta CDR3 regions were amplified with the immunoSEQ multiplex PCR assay. The amplicons were sequenced on the Illumina HiSeq platform. The retrieved sequences were 87 nucleotides long and included the CDR3 region. The authors' analysis ran thus. Each unique productive TCR Vbeta nucleotide sequence counted as a clonotype and was quantified by productive template frequency from ImmunoSEQ Analyzer V3.0. A threshold set at the top 5th percentile of each frequency-ranked repertoire was used to define expanded clonotypes. Repertoire overlap was calculated as Chao-Jaccard using the R package fossil and displayed by nonmetric multidimensional scaling using the R package MASS. TCRdb provides this immuneACCESS table in a form limited to in-frame rearrangements. Some clones are lacking; in checked studies, under half of them reflect an unresolved V gene, and why the rest are absent is not known. That table gives V, J and clone size, and the DNA gave D and trimming. The sample includes about 29,000 clones, with approximately 80% observed a single time. Approximately 0.95% of the sample rests with the top ten.

Overall study outcomes, separate from this receptor: Reactivity of ex vivo clonotypes was inferred only by matching nucleotide sequences to CFSE-low cultures from the same donors. In ex vivo samples, clonotypes with broad cross-reactivity seemed more expanded than specific clonotypes, as 11 of 19 and about 65% of the roughly 35 fell within the top 5%.

The cysteine opens and the phenylalanine closes a CDR3 of 13 amino acids. Only the CDR3 DNA stays, 39 bases, in frame from base 1. As encoded in the germline V gene, CDR1 is SGHDT while CDR2 is YYEEEE. Deletion took 7 bases off V and 7 bases off J, with a span of 15 bases between the germline ends. Memory CD4+ T cells were FACS-sorted on a FACSAria III to over 95% purity as all CD4+ cells other than CD45RA+CCR7+CD95- naive cells. Blood from healthy donors came from blood donation centers in Switzerland. Total CD4+ T cells and monocytes were enriched by positive selection with CD4 and CD14 magnetic microbeads. CD8+, CD14+, CD16+, CD56+, CD19+ and CD25-bright cells were excluded prior to sorting. In a couple of blood donors, total memory CD4+ T cells were sequenced directly ex vivo to assess in vivo expansion of bacteria-reactive clonotypes. Ficoll-Paque Plus was used to isolate peripheral blood mononuclear cells from donor blood.

Of note for this clone: Its antigen remains undetermined. The sample holds no much larger clone one base away, and base qualities are not on file.

The sequence is built from TRBV5-6 and TRBJ2-1; the D gene is unclear. This TCR was sampled from a human donor in good health. The sequenced sample consisted of memory CD4+ T cells from blood. This specimen's cell subset or site label, interpreted: total memory CD4 T cells sorted directly ex vivo, unstimulated. The CDR3 loop reads CASGIRGENEQFF. Here is the DNA: TGTGCCAGCGGAATCCGAGGAGAAAATGAGCAGTTCTTC.